Listed below are T cell receptor beta chains from one sample, sequenced in a study of blood T cells in healthy people across ages. A single record per CDR3 protein comes from TCRdb applying MiXCR to the 5' RACE reads. This table has 1.5 million or so distinct CDR3 sequences, 42% appearing once. The sequenced sample consisted of blood. The receptors here all came from a woman aged 18-29 years in good health. Both conserved end residues are part of each CDR3. A D gene is named only where the DNA matches it firmly. The size entry is marked missing in some rows and otherwise reads once, few, many or a size class.

J	V	D	size	CDR3	DNA
TRBJ2-5	TRBV7-6	NA	few	CASSLNRVKTQYF	TGTGCCAGCAGCCTGAACAGGGTTAAGACCCAGTACTTC
TRBJ2-5	TRBV7-2	TRBD2	few	CASSPHLATSGRAIQYF	TGTGCCAGCAGCCCACACCTAGCGACTAGCGGGAGGGCCATACAGTACTTC
TRBJ2-5	TRBV6-1	TRBD2	NA	CASKYRTSTSGVETQYF	TGTGCCAGCAAATATAGGACGTCGACTAGCGGCGTTGAGACCCAGTACTTC
TRBJ2-1	TRBV5-1	NA	NA	CASSLVPRPNNEQFF	TGCGCCAGCAGCTTGGTACCCAGACCTAACAATGAGCAGTTCTTC
TRBJ2-7	TRBV20-1	TRBD2	NA	CRAGLAGGSEQYF	TGCAGAGCGGGACTAGCGGGAGGGAGCGAGCAGTACTTC
TRBJ2-1	TRBV27	TRBD2	once	CASSLRRGGWNEQFF	TGTGCCAGCAGTTTACGGCGGGGGGGCTGGAATGAGCAGTTCTTC
TRBJ2-7	TRBV4-2	NA	few	CASSQDLTLSSYEQYF	TGTGCCAGCAGCCAAGACTTGACGCTGAGCTCCTACGAGCAGTACTTC
TRBJ2-5	TRBV7-2	TRBD2	few	CASSLRGTNLFQETQYF	TGTGCCAGCAGCCTTCGAGGGACTAATTTATTCCAAGAGACCCAGTACTTC
TRBJ1-1	TRBV6-5	NA	NA	CASSYSTGTMNTEAFF	TGTGCCAGCAGTTACTCGACGGGGACTATGAACACTGAAGCTTTCTTT
TRBJ2-3	TRBV11-2	NA	few	CASSPRTHTQYF	TGTGCCAGCAGCCCCCGGACCCATACGCAGTATTTT
TRBJ2-7	TRBV12-1	NA	few	CASSFWADPYEQYF	TGTGCCAGCAGCTTTTGGGCGGACCCCTACGAGCAGTACTTC
TRBJ2-3	TRBV28	TRBD2	NA	CASSFSPGGDTQYF	TGTGCCAGCAGCTTCTCGCCGGGGGGAGATACGCAGTATTTT
TRBJ1-2	TRBV6-5	NA	NA	CASNYSGPDTTNYGYTF	TGTGCCAGCAATTACTCGGGTCCGGATACAACTAACTATGGCTACACCTTC
TRBJ2-6	TRBV20-1	TRBD2	few	CSAARGSGLATSSGANVLTF	TGCAGTGCCGCTAGGGGTTCTGGACTAGCGACCAGCTCTGGGGCCAACGTCCTGACTTTC
TRBJ2-7	TRBV29-1	NA	NA	CSVAGQESEQYF	TGCAGCGTTGCAGGGCAAGAAAGCGAGCAGTACTTC
TRBJ2-1	TRBV4-1	TRBD1	NA	CASSQGTGNYEQFF	TGCGCCAGCAGCCAGGGGACAGGGAACTATGAGCAGTTCTTC
TRBJ2-7	TRBV20-1	NA	few	CSARDPSRGEQYF	TGCAGTGCTAGAGACCCTTCCAGGGGCGAGCAGTACTTC
TRBJ2-1	TRBV5-1	NA	few	CASQPTAGTYNEQFF	TGCGCCAGCCAACCCACAGCGGGCACCTACAATGAGCAGTTCTTC
TRBJ1-4	TRBV12-3/TRBV12-4	TRBD1	few	CASQDRDLNEKLFF	TGTGCCAGTCAAGACAGGGATCTTAATGAAAAACTGTTTTTT
TRBJ2-1	TRBV15	NA	NA	CATSRPQGTTYNEQFF	TGTGCCACCAGCAGACCCCAGGGAACAACATACAATGAGCAGTTCTTC
TRBJ1-6	TRBV20-1	TRBD1	NA	CSARVGTGGFISPLHF	TGCAGTGCTAGAGTGGGGACAGGGGGCTTTATATCACCCCTCCACTTT
TRBJ2-7	TRBV6-5	NA	NA	CASSYTRPGAHEQYF	TGTGCCAGCAGTTACACAAGACCAGGGGCACATGAGCAGTACTTC
TRBJ1-2	TRBV5-1	NA	once	CASSLSVGTGGYTF	TGCGCCAGCAGCCTCTCCGTGGGGACGGGCGGCTACACCTTC
TRBJ2-5	TRBV5-1	NA	NA	CACSLALAGYQETQYF	TGCGCCTGCAGCTTGGCCTTGGCAGGGTACCAAGAGACCCAGTACTTC
TRBJ1-2	TRBV5-1	TRBD1	NA	CASKTGGEIYGYTF	TGCGCCAGCAAGACAGGGGGGGAGATCTATGGCTACACCTTC
TRBJ2-7	TRBV15	NA	NA	CATSRDSDVDEQYF	TGTGCCACCAGCAGAGATTCGGATGTGGACGAGCAGTACTTC
TRBJ1-2	TRBV5-5	NA	NA	CASGRTVNGYTF	TGTGCCAGCGGACGGACGGTCAATGGCTACACCTTC
TRBJ2-1	TRBV20-1	TRBD2	NA	CSAVPPSGDTYNEQFF	TGCAGTGCTGTCCCCCCTAGCGGGGATACCTACAATGAGCAGTTCTTC
TRBJ1-4	TRBV20-1	NA	few	CSARKGADEKLFF	TGCAGTGCTAGAAAAGGGGCAGATGAAAAACTGTTTTTT
TRBJ2-7	TRBV24-1	NA	few	CATQTGSGTVYEQYF	TGTGCCACCCAAACGGGATCCGGGACGGTCTACGAGCAGTACTTC
TRBJ2-4	TRBV20-1	NA	NA	CSGEWGAKNIQYF	TGCAGTGGGGAGTGGGGGGCCAAAAACATTCAGTACTTC
TRBJ2-1	TRBV20-1	TRBD1	few	CSASPGGPLSYNEQFF	TGCAGTGCTAGCCCAGGGGGCCCCCTAAGCTACAATGAGCAGTTCTTC
TRBJ2-1	TRBV7-2	TRBD2	few	CASSPGLAGGVVGYNEQFF	TGTGCCAGCAGCCCAGGACTAGCGGGAGGGGTTGTAGGGTACAATGAGCAGTTCTTC
TRBJ2-7	TRBV6-5	TRBD1	NA	CASSYQTGLSDEQYF	TGTGCCAGCAGTTACCAGACAGGGCTTTCGGACGAGCAGTACTTC
TRBJ1-5	TRBV12-3/TRBV12-4	NA	NA	CASREAVGPQHF	TGTGCCAGTAGGGAGGCCGTAGGGCCCCAGCATTTT
TRBJ1-1	TRBV20-1	NA	few	CSASRAASEAFF	TGCAGTGCCAGTAGAGCAGCGTCGGAAGCTTTCTTT
TRBJ1-6	TRBV3-1	NA	NA	CASSLGRGDSPLHF	TGTGCCAGCAGCCTCGGACGGGGTGATTCACCCCTCCACTTT
TRBJ2-1	TRBV9	NA	NA	CASSVVPAYYNEQFF	TGTGCCAGCAGCGTAGTCCCAGCCTATTACAATGAGCAGTTCTTC
TRBJ2-7	TRBV4-1	NA	NA	CASSLAEAPYNEQYF	TGCGCCAGCAGTCTGGCGGAGGCCCCCTACAATGAGCAGTACTTC
TRBJ1-1	TRBV12-3/TRBV12-4	NA	NA	CASTPGVRNTEAFF	TGTGCCAGCACCCCCGGGGTTAGGAACACTGAAGCTTTCTTT
TRBJ1-1	TRBV21-1	NA	once	CASSNTTVRRAFF	TGTGCCAGCAGCAATACTACAGTGCGACGGGCTTTCTTT
TRBJ2-7	TRBV20-1	TRBD2	NA	CSAVRTSGDEQYF	TGCAGTGCTGTAAGGACTAGCGGGGACGAGCAGTACTTC